This paragraph reports one T cell receptor beta chain. These data belong to a study of low-dose radiotherapy and immunotherapy resistance in tumors. Germline CDR1 DFQATT, CDR2 SNEGSKA (reference sequence). Trimming cost V 1 base and J 7 bases, with 14 bases left between them. CDR3 length equals 13 residues. Time point defined: after trial treatment. Sample treatment: LDRT plus nivolumab, ipilimumab, low-dose cyclophosphamide and aspirin (RACIN trial). With TRAV- and TRBV-specific primers, first-strand cDNA was made, covering the alpha and beta chains. TCRs were amplified for roughly 22 PCR cycles with a constant-region primer and V-primer adapter. One entry per CDR3 protein, called by TCRdb with MiXCR from the reads. This table holds about 80,000 distinct CDR3 sequences, under 20% found once.

The origin of this receptor is a male donor with prostate cancer. The sample consisted of PBMCs, taken after low-dose radiotherapy plus immunotherapy. The V and J genes are TRBV20-1 and TRBJ2-7, with D uncertain. The CDR3 spells CSARALSVGEQYF. The CDR3 coding sequence is TGCAGTGCTAGAGCTCTCAGTGTAGGGGAGCAGTACTTC.